The 10 T cell receptor beta chains reported below all come from one sample, sequenced in a study of T-cell reconstitution after alpha-beta-depleted transplantation in children. The authors prepared the TCRbeta library with unique molecular identifiers. TCRdb itself ran the PCR reads through MiXCR, one entry per CDR3 protein. The sample shows about 980,000 distinct CDR3 sequences, about 29% of them seen only once. Sample: PBMCs, mostly from graft donor cells, taken 360 days after TCRalphabeta/CD19-depleted stem cell transplant. The receptors stem from a boy younger than two who had a stem cell transplant for SCID, so the T cells may come from the graft donor.

The chain links TRBV20-1 to TRBJ2-5; 13 nucleotides agree with TRBD2. Trimming removed 4 bases from V and 5 bases from J; junction bases left unmatched: 10. CDR3 length: 16 amino acids. In germline, CDR1 is DFQATT, CDR2 SNEGSKA (reference sequence). The CDR3, as DNA: TGCAGTGCTATAGGACTAGCGGGGGACCTTCGGGAGACCCAGTACTTC. Protein product: CSAIGLAGDLRETQYF.

In its sample, this clonotype was seen a few times. The chain carries TRBV4-3 and TRBJ1-2; no clear D gene. The CDR3 spans 15 residues. Trimming removed 0 bases from V and 6 bases from J, with 14 bases in between. Germline V gives CDR1 LGHNA, CDR2 YSLEER. The CDR3 reads CASSQDVPERDGYTF. DNA for the CDR3: TGCGCCAGCAGCCAAGATGTCCCGGAGCGGGATGGCTACACCTTC.

This sequence joins TRBV15 and TRBJ2-3; 10 bases fit TRBD2. This CDR3 is 17 amino acids long. The V and J ends lost 0 bases and 6 bases, in that order; junction bases with no gene match: 9. The germline CDR1 and CDR2 sequences are LNHNV and YYDKDF (reference sequence). The CDR3 is CATSRELGASGGDTQYF. CDR3 nucleotide sequence: TGTGCCACCAGCAGAGAGCTGGGGGCTAGCGGGGGTGATACGCAGTATTTT.

The rearrangement links TRBV5-1 to TRBJ2-1; D tentatively reads TRBD1 or TRBD2 (6 bases each). CDR3 length equals 19 residues. CDR1 is SGHRS, CDR2 YFSETQ, per germline. The V end was cut by 0 bases, the J end by 10 bases, with 29 bases between. The CDR3 DNA reads as TGCGCCAGCAGCTTGGATGCCGGAAAGGGTTGGGGGGCGCAGGGAGAGCAGTTCTTC. Amino acids: CASSLDAGKGWGAQGEQFF.

Only a few counts were recorded for this clonotype. The rearrangement links TRBV24-1 to TRBJ2-2; D remains ambiguous. Trimming took 0 bases from V and 3 from J, leaving 10 bases between them. Germline V gene sequence: CDR1 KGHDR, CDR2 SFDVKD. This CDR3 is 16 amino acids long. CDR3 DNA: TGTGCCACCAGTGATTTGCTGGGCAGCTACACCGGGGAGCTGTTTTTT. Residues: CATSDLLGSYTGELFF.

This clonotype has just a few counts. The chain has TRBV4-1 and TRBJ2-3, with TRBD2 matching over 9 bases. From germline, CDR1 is MGHRA and CDR2 YSYEKL. The CDR3 runs to 17 residues. V lost 2 bases to trimming and J lost 4 bases; unmatched junction nucleotides: 10. The CDR3 sequence: CASSQIKGRGGPDTQYF. CDR3 DNA sequence: TGCGCCAGCAGCCAAATCAAGGGGCGGGGGGGGCCAGATACGCAGTATTTT.

The J gene is TRBJ2-3, the V gene TRBV5-1, with 10 bases that match TRBD1. The CDR3 covers 17 residues. The V gene's germline CDR1 is SGHRS and CDR2 YFSETQ. After removal of 4 bases from V and 2 bases from J, the junction contained 10 bases not matched to a gene. Written as DNA, the CDR3 is TGCGCCAGCAGCCCCGACAGGGGGCAAAGGTACACAGATACGCAGTATTTT. Translating it yields CASSPDRGQRYTDTQYF.

This clonotype was seen only a few times. The chain couples TRBV5-1 to TRBJ1-6; 8 nucleotides agree with TRBD1. The CDR3 sequence is 14 residues long. Germline CDR1 SGHRS, CDR2 YFSETQ. Losses at the gene ends were 2 bases for V and 9 bases for J; bases not matched to a gene: 4. The CDR3 DNA follows: TGCGCCAGCAGCTTCGGACAGGGTGGTTCACCCCTCCACTTT. Translating gives CASSFGQGGSPLHF.

This clonotype was observed a handful of times. The rearrangement joins TRBV20-1 to TRBJ2-1, with D possibly TRBD1 on 6 matching bases. The CDR3 length is 14 residues. Germline V gene data show CDR1 as DFQATT and CDR2 as SNEGSKA (reference sequence). V shed 5 bases and J shed 0 bases, with 11 bases lying between them. The CDR3 DNA follows: TGCAGTGCTTACCTACAGGGCTCCTACAATGAGCAGTTCTTC. Its protein is CSAYLQGSYNEQFF.

This clonotype was seen only a few times. This sequence joins TRBV2 and TRBJ2-1, with D hard to call. Deletions cut 6 bases from V and 0 bases from J, with 9 bases between. This CDR3 is built from 14 residues. The germline V gene has CDR1 SNHLY and CDR2 FYNNEI. In DNA form, the CDR3 reads TGTGCCAGCAGGATTGGGAACTCCTACAATGAGCAGTTCTTC. Translated: CASRIGNSYNEQFF.